The clone carrying this T cell receptor (beta chain) showed up just a few times. The data are from a study of beta chain features in type 1 diabetes. Germline CDR1 SGDLS, CDR2 YYNGEE. Deletions cut 0 bases from V and 0 bases from J, with 8 bases between. The CDR3 covers 15 residues. Investigators reverse transcribed all isolated RNA, so they sequenced expressed TCRB transcripts. The table came from immunoSEQ multiplex PCR; TCRdb's copy has only in-frame clones and leaves some out. The data contain some 270,000 clones, around 7.8% of them singletons. Material: central memory CD4+ T cells from blood. This TCR was sampled from a woman under 30 in good health. V gene TRBV9 combines with J gene TRBJ2-3, with D uncertain. In DNA form, the CDR3 reads TGTGCCAGCAGCGTAGCGAGGCTAAGCACAGATACGCAGTATTTT. Its translation is CASSVARLSTDTQYF.